Listed here is a single T cell receptor (beta chain). The antigen it binds to is not known. No much larger clone exists at a distance of one base, and base qualities are not known. The CDR3 contains 18 residues, cysteine and phenylalanine counted. The DNA shown is the 54-base CDR3, in frame from base 1. The germline V gene (reference sequence) sets CDR1 to LNHNV and CDR2 to YYDKDF. Trimming removed 0 bases from V and 10 bases from J; the gene matches leave 12 bases unexplained. Enrolling through a virtual design, the prospective study's participants ranged in age from roughly 18 to 100 years and lived across around 25 United States geographic areas. In the prospective study, participants were assigned to cohorts based on the clinical history participants reported in a screening survey and a study questionnaire. For ImmuneRACE Cohort 3, a participant was defined as recovered based on two consecutive negative NP/OP PCR tests, clearance by a healthcare professional, or resolution of symptoms. Each participant in the prospective study had whole blood, serum and a nasopharyngeal or oropharyngeal swab collected by mobile phlebotomists. Over a roughly 2-month period, participants in the prospective study had the option of providing additional blood draws and questionnaires. Blood samples from the prospective study were shipped frozen or at room temperature prior to DNA extraction.

The immunoSEQ Assay, a bias-controlled multiplex PCR, was used to amplify TCRbeta CDR3 regions from genomic DNA. Under the source paper's analysis protocol: Nucleated cell counts per sample were estimated from amplification of reference gene primers within the assay. To quantify the absolute abundance of each unique TCRbeta CDR3 rearrangement, sequence reads were collapsed and filtered. For each sample, productive Simpson clonality was calculated as the square root of Simpson's diversity index over productive rearrangements. The table was pulled from immuneACCESS by TCRdb, which kept in-frame rearrangements only. Such tables lose some clones; where checked, under half of the loss comes from unresolved V genes, and the rest has no known cause. For V, J and clone size, that table is used; D and trimming come from the DNA. This sample has 450,000 to 500,000 clones in its table, and around 90% of those were observed once. Roughly 0.7% of the sample comes from the top ten.

The source of the sample is a study of blood T cell repertoires in COVID-19 (dated by TCRdb to the early 2020s). Regarding the complete study: Samples from collaborators originated in the United States, Italy and Spain and spanned both the acute and convalescent phases of COVID-19. The dataset comprised deeply sampled blood TCRbeta repertoires from subjects exposed to, actively infected with, or recovered from COVID-19. The sample metadata nearly always contained a de-identified subject ID, COVID-19 status, age in years and sex. HLA class I and class II types, where available, came from metadata supplied by the sample provider rather than from assay-based typing. The material from the prospective study consisted of cDNA or gDNA derived from T cells, B-cell-depleted T cells, or PBMCs. Samples came from the ongoing ImmuneRACE study (first 160 participants) plus 1,254 subjects from 6 global collaborators. The repertoires were released in a freely available public database intended as a resource for research on the immune response to SARS-CoV-2.

General findings and caveats noted by the study authors: Clinical and demographic metadata were provided uncurated, with the amount varying by source and participant.

The rearrangement combines TRBV15 with TRBJ1-6, with TRBD1 matching 10 junction bases. The sequencing sample was made of PBMCs or T cells enriched from blood (not recorded which). This clonotype originated in a woman aged 18 to 35 who had recovered from COVID-19. The sequenced DNA is TGTGCCACCAGCAGAGACCTGACAGGGGGCCTCATCTACTCACCCCTCCACTTT. Its product reads: CATSRDLTGGLIYSPLHF.